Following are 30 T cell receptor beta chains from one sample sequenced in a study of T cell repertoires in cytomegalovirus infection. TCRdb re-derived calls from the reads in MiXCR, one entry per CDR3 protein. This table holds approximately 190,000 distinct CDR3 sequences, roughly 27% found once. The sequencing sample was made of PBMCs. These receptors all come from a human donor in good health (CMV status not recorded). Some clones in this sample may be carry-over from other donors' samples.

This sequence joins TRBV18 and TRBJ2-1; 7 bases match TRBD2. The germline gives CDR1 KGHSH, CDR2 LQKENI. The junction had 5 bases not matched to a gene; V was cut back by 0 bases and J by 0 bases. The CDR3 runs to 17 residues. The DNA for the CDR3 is TGTGCCAGCTCACCACCGGTGGGCGGGAGCTCCTACAATGAGCAGTTCTTC. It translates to CASSPPVGGSSYNEQFF.

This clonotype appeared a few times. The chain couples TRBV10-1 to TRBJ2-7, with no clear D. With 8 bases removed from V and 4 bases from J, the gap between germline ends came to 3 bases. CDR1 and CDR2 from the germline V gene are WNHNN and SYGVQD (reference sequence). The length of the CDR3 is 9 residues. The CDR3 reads CASVYEQYF. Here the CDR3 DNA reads TGCGCCAGCGTATACGAGCAGTACTTC.

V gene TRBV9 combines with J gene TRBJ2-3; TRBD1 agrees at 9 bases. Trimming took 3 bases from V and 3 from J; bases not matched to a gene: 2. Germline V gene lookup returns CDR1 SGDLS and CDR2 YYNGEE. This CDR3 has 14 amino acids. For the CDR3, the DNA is TGTGCCAGCAGCGACGGACAGGGGACAGATACGCAGTATTTT. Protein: CASSDGQGTDTQYF.

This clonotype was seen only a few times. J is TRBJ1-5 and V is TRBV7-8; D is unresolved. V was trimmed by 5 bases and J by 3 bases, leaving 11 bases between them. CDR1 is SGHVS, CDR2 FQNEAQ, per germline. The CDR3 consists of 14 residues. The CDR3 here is CASSKGLFNQPQHF. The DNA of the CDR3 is TGTGCCAGCAGCAAAGGACTTTTCAATCAGCCCCAGCATTTT.

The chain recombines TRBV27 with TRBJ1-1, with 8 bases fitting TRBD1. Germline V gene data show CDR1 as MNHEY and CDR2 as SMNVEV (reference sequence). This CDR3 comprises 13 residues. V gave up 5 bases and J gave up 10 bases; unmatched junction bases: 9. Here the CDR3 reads CASSTGTGSRAFF. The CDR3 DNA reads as TGTGCCAGCAGTACCGGGACAGGAAGCCGAGCTTTCTTT.

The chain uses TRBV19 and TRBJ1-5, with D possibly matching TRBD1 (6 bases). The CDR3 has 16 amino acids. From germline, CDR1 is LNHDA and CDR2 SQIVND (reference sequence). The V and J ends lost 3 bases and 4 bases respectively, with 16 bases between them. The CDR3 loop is CASSILRGGLNQPQHF. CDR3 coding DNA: TGTGCCAGTAGTATTCTCAGGGGAGGCCTAAATCAGCCCCAGCATTTT.

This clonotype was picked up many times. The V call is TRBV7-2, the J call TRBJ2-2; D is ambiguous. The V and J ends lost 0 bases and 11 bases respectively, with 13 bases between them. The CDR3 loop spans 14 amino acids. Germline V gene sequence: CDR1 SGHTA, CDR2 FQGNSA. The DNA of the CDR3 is TGTGCCAGCAGCTTAGCCTCGGACGGAACAGAGCTGTTTTTT. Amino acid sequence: CASSLASDGTELFF.

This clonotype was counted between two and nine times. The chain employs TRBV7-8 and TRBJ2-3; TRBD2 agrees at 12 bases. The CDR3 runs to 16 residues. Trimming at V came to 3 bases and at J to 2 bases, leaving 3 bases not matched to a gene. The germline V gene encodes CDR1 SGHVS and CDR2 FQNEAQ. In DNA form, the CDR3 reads TGTGCCAGCAGCTTGACTAGCGGGGGATACACAGATACGCAGTATTTT. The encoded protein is CASSLTSGGYTDTQYF.

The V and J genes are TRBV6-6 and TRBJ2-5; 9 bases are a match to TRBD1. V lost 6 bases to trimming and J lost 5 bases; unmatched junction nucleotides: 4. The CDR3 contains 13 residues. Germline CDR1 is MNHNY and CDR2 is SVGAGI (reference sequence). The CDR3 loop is CASRRTGAETQYF. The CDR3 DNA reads TGTGCCAGCAGGAGGACAGGGGCGGAGACCCAGTACTTC.

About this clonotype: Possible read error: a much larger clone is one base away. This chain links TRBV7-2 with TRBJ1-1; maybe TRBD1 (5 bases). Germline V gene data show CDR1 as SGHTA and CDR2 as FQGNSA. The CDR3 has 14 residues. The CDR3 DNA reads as TGTGCCAGCAGCCCCGGGACCGTGAACAATGAAGCTTTCTTT. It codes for CASSPGTVNNEAFF.

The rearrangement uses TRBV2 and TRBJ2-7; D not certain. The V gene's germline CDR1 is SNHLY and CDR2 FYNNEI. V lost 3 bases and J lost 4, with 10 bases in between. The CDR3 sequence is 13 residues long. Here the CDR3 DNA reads TGTGCCAGCAGTGAGAGTGTGGCATACGAGCAGTACTTC. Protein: CASSESVAYEQYF.

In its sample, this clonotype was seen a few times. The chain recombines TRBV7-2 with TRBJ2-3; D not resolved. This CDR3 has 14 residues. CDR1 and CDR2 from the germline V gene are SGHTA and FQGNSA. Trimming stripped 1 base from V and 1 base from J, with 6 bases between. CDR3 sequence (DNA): TGTGCCAGCAGCTTAGGCGTAGGCACAGATACGCAGTATTTT. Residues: CASSLGVGTDTQYF. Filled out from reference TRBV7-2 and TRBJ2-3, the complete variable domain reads GAGVSQSPSNKVTEKGKDVELRCDPISGHTALYWYRQSLGQGLEFLIYFQGNSAPDKSGLPSDRFSAERTGGSVSTLTIQRTQQEDSAVYLCASSLGVGTDTQYFGPGTRLTVL.

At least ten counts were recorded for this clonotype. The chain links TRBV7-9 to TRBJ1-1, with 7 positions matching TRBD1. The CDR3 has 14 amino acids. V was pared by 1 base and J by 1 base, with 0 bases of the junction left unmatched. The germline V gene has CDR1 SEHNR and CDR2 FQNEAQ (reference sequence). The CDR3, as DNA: TGTGCCAGCAGCTTAGGACAGGGGAACACTGAAGCTTTCTTT. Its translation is CASSLGQGNTEAFF.

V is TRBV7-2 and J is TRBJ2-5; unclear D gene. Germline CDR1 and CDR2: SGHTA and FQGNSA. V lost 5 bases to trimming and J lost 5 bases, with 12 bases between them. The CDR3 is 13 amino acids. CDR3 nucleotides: TGTGCCAGCAGCCTGACACGGGCCGAGACCCAGTACTTC. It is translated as CASSLTRAETQYF.

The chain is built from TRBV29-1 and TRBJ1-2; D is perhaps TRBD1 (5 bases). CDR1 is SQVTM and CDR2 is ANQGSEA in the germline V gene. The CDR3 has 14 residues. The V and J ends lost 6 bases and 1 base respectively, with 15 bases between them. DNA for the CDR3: TGCAGCGTCTCCTTGGGACCGATTAACTATGGCTACACCTTC. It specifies CSVSLGPINYGYTF.

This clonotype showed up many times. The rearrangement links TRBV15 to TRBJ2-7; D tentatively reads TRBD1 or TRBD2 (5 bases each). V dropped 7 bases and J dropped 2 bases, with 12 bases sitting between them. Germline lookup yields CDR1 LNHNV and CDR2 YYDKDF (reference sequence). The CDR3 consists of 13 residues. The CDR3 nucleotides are TGTGCCACCAAGGGGACGGAAGCCTACGAGCAGTACTTC. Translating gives CATKGTEAYEQYF.

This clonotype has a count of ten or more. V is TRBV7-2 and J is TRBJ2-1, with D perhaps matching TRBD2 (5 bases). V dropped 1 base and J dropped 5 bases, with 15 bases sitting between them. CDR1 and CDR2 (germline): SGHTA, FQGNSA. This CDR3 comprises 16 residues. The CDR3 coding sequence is TGTGCCAGCAGCTTAGGGCTAGCTATAAATGACAATGAGCAGTTCTTC. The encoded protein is CASSLGLAINDNEQFF. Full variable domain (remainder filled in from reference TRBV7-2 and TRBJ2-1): GAGVSQSPSNKVTEKGKDVELRCDPISGHTALYWYRQSLGQGLEFLIYFQGNSAPDKSGLPSDRFSAERTGGSVSTLTIQRTQQEDSAVYLCASSLGLAINDNEQFFGPGTRLTVL.

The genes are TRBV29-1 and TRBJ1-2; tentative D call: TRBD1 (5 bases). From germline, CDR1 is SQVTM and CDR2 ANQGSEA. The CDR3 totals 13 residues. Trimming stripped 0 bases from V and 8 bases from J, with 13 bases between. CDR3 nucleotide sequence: TGCAGCGTTGAAGATGGGACGTCATACGGCTACACCTTC. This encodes CSVEDGTSYGYTF.

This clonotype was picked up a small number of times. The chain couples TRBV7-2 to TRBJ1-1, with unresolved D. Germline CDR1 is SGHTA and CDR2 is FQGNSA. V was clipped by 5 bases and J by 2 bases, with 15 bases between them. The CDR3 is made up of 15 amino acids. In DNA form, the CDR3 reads TGTGCCAGCAGCCTATTTGCACGGACTAACACTGAAGCTTTCTTT. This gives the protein CASSLFARTNTEAFF.

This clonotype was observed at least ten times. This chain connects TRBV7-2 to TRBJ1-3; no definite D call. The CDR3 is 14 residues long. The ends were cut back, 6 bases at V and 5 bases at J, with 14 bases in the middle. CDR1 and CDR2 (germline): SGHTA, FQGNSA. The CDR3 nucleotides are TGTGCCAGCAGTCCGGCGTGGTTAAGAAACACCATATATTTT. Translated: CASSPAWLRNTIYF. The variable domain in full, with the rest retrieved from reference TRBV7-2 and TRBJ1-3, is GAGVSQSPSNKVTEKGKDVELRCDPISGHTALYWYRQSLGQGLEFLIYFQGNSAPDKSGLPSDRFSAERTGGSVSTLTIQRTQQEDSAVYLCASSPAWLRNTIYFGEGSWLTVV.

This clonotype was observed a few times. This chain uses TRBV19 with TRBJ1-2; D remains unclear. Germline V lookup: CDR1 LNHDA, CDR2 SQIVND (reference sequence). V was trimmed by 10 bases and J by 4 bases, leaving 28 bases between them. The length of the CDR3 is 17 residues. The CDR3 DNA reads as TGTGCCACAGGAGGCAAAGGCGGTGGACCCCGAGGCTATGGCTACACCTTC. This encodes CATGGKGGGPRGYGYTF.

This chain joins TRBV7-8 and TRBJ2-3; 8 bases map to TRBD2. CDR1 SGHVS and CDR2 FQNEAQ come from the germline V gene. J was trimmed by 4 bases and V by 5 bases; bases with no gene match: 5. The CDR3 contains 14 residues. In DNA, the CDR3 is TGTGCCAGCAGCCGAGCGGGGGCTTCAGATACGCAGTATTTT. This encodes CASSRAGASDTQYF.

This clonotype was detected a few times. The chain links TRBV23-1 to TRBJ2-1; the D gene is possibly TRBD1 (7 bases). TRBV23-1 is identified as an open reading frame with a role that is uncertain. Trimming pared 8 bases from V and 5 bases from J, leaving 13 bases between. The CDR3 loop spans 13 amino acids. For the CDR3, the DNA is TGCGCCAGCCCAGGGGGGTTGAACAATGAGCAGTTCTTC. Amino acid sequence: CASPGGLNNEQFF.

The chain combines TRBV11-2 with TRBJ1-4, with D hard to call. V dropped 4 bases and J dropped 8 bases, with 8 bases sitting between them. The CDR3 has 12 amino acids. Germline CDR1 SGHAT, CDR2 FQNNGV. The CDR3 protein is CASSSLREKLFF. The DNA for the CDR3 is TGTGCCAGCAGCTCGTTGAGGGAAAAACTGTTTTTT.

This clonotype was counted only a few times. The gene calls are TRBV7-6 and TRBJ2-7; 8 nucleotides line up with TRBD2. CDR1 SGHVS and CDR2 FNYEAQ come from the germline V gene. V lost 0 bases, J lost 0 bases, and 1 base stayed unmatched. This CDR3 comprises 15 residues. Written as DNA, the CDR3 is TGTGCCAGCAGCTTAGCACTAGCGGACTCCTACGAGCAGTACTTC. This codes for CASSLALADSYEQYF.

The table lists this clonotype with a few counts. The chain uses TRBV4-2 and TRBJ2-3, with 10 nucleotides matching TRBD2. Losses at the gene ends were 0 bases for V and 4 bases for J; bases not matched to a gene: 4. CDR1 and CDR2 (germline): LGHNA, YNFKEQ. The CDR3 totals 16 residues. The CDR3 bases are TGTGCCAGCAGCCAAGATTCAGCGGGGGGGCCAGATACGCAGTATTTT. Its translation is CASSQDSAGGPDTQYF.

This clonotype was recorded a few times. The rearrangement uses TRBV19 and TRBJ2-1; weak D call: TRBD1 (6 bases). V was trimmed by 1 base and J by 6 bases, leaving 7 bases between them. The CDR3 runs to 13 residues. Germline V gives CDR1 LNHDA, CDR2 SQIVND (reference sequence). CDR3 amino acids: CASSIGGGNEQFF. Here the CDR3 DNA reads TGTGCCAGTAGTATAGGAGGGGGCAATGAGCAGTTCTTC.

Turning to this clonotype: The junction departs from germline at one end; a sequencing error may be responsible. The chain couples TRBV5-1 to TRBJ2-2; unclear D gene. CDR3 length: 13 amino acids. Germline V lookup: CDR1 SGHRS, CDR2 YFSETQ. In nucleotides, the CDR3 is TGCGTCAGCAGCTCACTGTCTCCCGGGGAGCTGTTTTTT. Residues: CVSSSLSPGELFF. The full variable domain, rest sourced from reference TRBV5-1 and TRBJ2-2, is KAGVTQTPRYLIKTRGQQVTLSCSPISGHRSVSWYQQTPGQGLQFLFEYFSETQRNKGNFPGRFSGRQFSNSRSEMNVSTLELGDSALYLCVSSSLSPGELFFGEGSRLTVL.

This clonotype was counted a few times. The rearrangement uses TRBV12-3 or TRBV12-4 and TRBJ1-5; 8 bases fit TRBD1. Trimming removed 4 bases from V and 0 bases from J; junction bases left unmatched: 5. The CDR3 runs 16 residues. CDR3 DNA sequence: TGTGCCAGCAGTTACAGGGGGAGCAATAGCAATCAGCCCCAGCATTTT. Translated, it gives CASSYRGSNSNQPQHF.

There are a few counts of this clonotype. DNA for the CDR3: TGTGCCAGCACCTTTTGGGACGCAGGCTACACCTTC. This sequence encodes CASTFWDAGYTF. This sequence joins TRBV6-1 and TRBJ1-2; D possibly corresponds to TRBD1 (5 bases). Trimming stripped 7 bases from V and 8 bases from J, with 14 bases between. This CDR3 region has 12 residues. CDR1 is MNHNS and CDR2 is SASEGT in the germline V gene.